The 31 T cell receptor beta chains below come from one sample, sequenced in a study of cytomegalovirus exposure and HLA in healthy donors (TCRdb year 2017). The library was generated by the immunoSEQ multiplex PCR assay. A mixture of 60 forward primers for TCR Vbeta segments and 13 reverse primers for TCR Jbeta segments was used in the multiplex PCR. Entries here come from immuneACCESS through TCRdb and include only in-frame sequences with V and J called. Some clones fail to appear in such tables; in the studies checked, an unresolved V gene covers under half of the shortfall, and the cause of the remainder is unknown. The sample table records approximately 180,000 clones; 79% of these occur just once. More than 1.5% of the sample lies in the top ten. Sequences were obtained from PBMCs. All receptors come from a woman aged 45-60 years in good health and CMV-seronegative.

The rearrangement links TRBV7-8 to TRBJ2-3; TRBD2 is a possible D gene (5 bases). The CDR3 length is 15 residues. CDR1 is SGHVS and CDR2 is FQNEAQ in the germline V gene. V lost 0 bases, J lost 2 bases, and 9 bases lay in between. The CDR3 bases are TGTGCCAGCAGCTTAGCGGGAGCTATCACAGATACGCAGTATTTT. Amino acids: CASSLAGAITDTQYF. Supplemented by reference TRBV7-8 and TRBJ2-3, the full variable domain reads GAGVSQSPRYKVAKRGQDVALRCDPISGHVSLFWYQQALGQGPEFLTYFQNEAQLDKSGLPSDRFFAERPEGSVSTLKIQRTQQEDSAVYLCASSLAGAITDTQYFGPGTRLTVL.

This chain connects TRBV7-2 to TRBJ2-5; 9 bases fit TRBD1. With the DNA end fitting TRBJ2-7 better, the J assignment may be wrong. The CDR3 is made up of 16 amino acids. Germline CDR1 and CDR2: SGHTA and FQGNSA. CDR3 DNA sequence: TGTGCCAGCAGCCGACAGACAGGGGGAGTCTCCTACGAGCAGTACTTC. It codes for CASSRQTGGVSYEQYF.

This clone was counted between two and nine times. An end of the junction does not agree with germline; a read error may underlie this. This chain links TRBV7-7 with TRBJ2-7; 11 nucleotides line up with TRBD1. The CDR3 is 20 residues long. In germline, CDR1 is SSHAT, CDR2 FNYEAQ (reference sequence). CDR3 amino acids: CASSSPLRGQGVGETYEQYF. CDR3 DNA sequence: TGTGCTAGCAGCTCCCCCCTCCGGGGACAGGGGGTAGGGGAAACCTACGAGCAGTACTTC.

CDR3 loop: CASSSNRGTDTQYF. DNA of the CDR3: TGCGCCAGCAGCTCCAACAGGGGCACAGATACGCAGTATTTT. V gene TRBV5-1 combines with J gene TRBJ2-3; tentative D call: TRBD1 (6 bases). Germline V gene data show CDR1 as SGHRS and CDR2 as YFSETQ. The CDR3 consists of 14 residues. Trimming took 3 bases from V and 1 from J, leaving 9 bases between them.

This chain uses TRBV28 with TRBJ2-7; TRBD2 agrees at 7 bases. Germline V lookup: CDR1 MDHEN, CDR2 SYDVKM. CDR3 length: 12 residues. After removal of 6 bases from V and 6 bases from J, the junction contained 5 bases not matched to a gene. CDR3 protein: CASSLGLREQYF. CDR3 DNA: TGTGCCAGCAGCCTGGGACTACGCGAGCAGTACTTC.

This clone was observed a single time. The CDR3 region is CASSSTDGPYEQYF. CDR3 bases: TGTGCCAGCAGCTCGACGGATGGGCCCTACGAGCAGTACTTC. The chain carries TRBV7-8 and TRBJ2-7; D unclear. Germline lookup yields CDR1 SGHVS and CDR2 FQNEAQ. This CDR3 is built from 14 residues. The V end lost 4 bases, the J end lost 2 bases, and 12 bases lay between the germline ends.

The rearrangement links TRBV19 to TRBJ1-5; D unclear. This CDR3 spans 13 amino acids. Per the germline V gene, CDR1 is LNHDA and CDR2 is SQIVND (reference sequence). Trimming left V 3 bases short and J 0 bases short, with 3 bases between. The CDR3 reads CASSISSNQPQHF. The CDR3 bases are TGTGCCAGTAGTATCTCTAGCAATCAGCCCCAGCATTTT.

V usage is TRBV5-8 and J usage is TRBJ1-3; D ambiguous. Germline-derived CDR1 and CDR2 are SGHTS and YDEGEE. The CDR3 runs to 13 residues. The V end was cut by 0 bases, the J end by 4 bases, with 5 bases between. The CDR3 sequence is CASSLAGGNTIYF. In DNA, the CDR3 is TGTGCCAGCAGCTTGGCGGGAGGAAACACCATATATTTT.

A single count supports this clone. Its ends do not fully match the called genes, so a read error is possible. The V gene is TRBV7-2, the J gene TRBJ1-1, with no clear D. The CDR3 spans 15 residues. Germline CDR1 is SGHTA and CDR2 is FQGNSA. The DNA for the CDR3 is TGTGCCAGCAGTTTTCAACCCCTAATGAACGCTGAAGCTTTCTTT. Residues: CASSFQPLMNAEAFF.

This clone has only one observation. The chain links TRBV19 to TRBJ1-4, with 7 bases aligning to TRBD1. V lost 8 bases to trimming and J lost 8 bases; unmatched junction nucleotides: 17. Germline V gives CDR1 LNHDA, CDR2 SQIVND (reference sequence). There are 16 residues in the CDR3. The CDR3 nucleotides read TGTGCCAGTCGCGGAACAGGGGCGGTTGTGGGGGAAAAACTGTTTTTT. It translates to CASRGTGAVVGEKLFF.

This CDR3 is CASSLSLRGLGEQYF. CDR3 in DNA: TGCGCCAGCAGCCTATCCTTGAGGGGACTAGGAGAGCAGTACTTC. The chain links TRBV4-3 to TRBJ2-7, with 8 bases lining up with TRBD2. In germline, CDR1 is LGHNA, CDR2 YSLEER. The CDR3 loop spans 15 amino acids. The V and J ends lost 4 bases and 7 bases, in that order; junction bases with no gene match: 12.

This clone was observed many times. The V and J genes are TRBV30 and TRBJ1-1; 10 bases are shared with TRBD1. Germline lookup yields CDR1 GTSNPN and CDR2 SVGIG (reference sequence). V was clipped by 4 bases and J by 4 bases; unmatched bases: 3. The CDR3 is made up of 13 amino acids. The CDR3 sequence is CAWTRDRGTEAFF. The CDR3 region has the DNA TGTGCCTGGACCCGGGACAGGGGCACTGAAGCTTTCTTT.

This chain connects TRBV27 to TRBJ1-2, with D possibly being TRBD1 (5 bases). The CDR3 is made up of 11 amino acids. Germline CDR1 reads MNHEY; CDR2 reads SMNVEV (reference sequence). The V end was cut by 8 bases, the J end by 10 bases, with 14 bases between. CDR3 nucleotide sequence: TGTGCCAGCGGGCGACAGAACTTCTACACCTTC. Its translation: CASGRQNFYTF.

The chain recombines TRBV14 with TRBJ2-5; TRBD2 agrees at 13 bases. The J call is doubtful: the DNA matches TRBJ2-7 better. The CDR3 has 15 amino acids. Germline-derived CDR1 and CDR2 are SGHDN and FVKESK. DNA for the CDR3: TGTGCCAGCAGCAAGGGACTAGCGGGAACCTACGAGCAGTACTTC. Its protein is CASSKGLAGTYEQYF.

The rearrangement links TRBV27 to TRBJ1-2, with TRBD1 matching over 7 bases. The trim removed 4 bases at V and 4 bases at J, leaving 3 bases unmatched. In germline, CDR1 is MNHEY, CDR2 SMNVEV (reference sequence). The CDR3 length is 13 residues. The CDR3 here is CASSSRTGYGYTF. As DNA, the CDR3 is TGTGCCAGCAGTTCTCGGACAGGCTATGGCTACACCTTC.

The rearrangement uses TRBV25-1 and TRBJ2-5, with TRBD1 matching over 8 bases. The DNA end is more similar to TRBJ2-7, so the J call may be wrong. This CDR3 region has 14 residues. Germline CDR1 MGHDK, CDR2 SYGVNS. The CDR3 here is CASISPGGFYEQYF. Written as DNA, the CDR3 is TGTGCCAGCATATCACCAGGGGGCTTCTACGAGCAGTACTTC.

CDR3 amino acids: CASSFSALEGYEQYF. The DNA for the CDR3 is TGTGCCAGCAGCTTCTCTGCCCTCGAGGGCTACGAGCAGTACTTC. The rearrangement uses TRBV5-5 and TRBJ2-7; a weak D match, TRBD2 (5 bases). The CDR3 is 15 residues long. V lost 2 bases, J lost 3 bases, and 15 bases lay in between. The germline V gene encodes CDR1 SGHKS and CDR2 YYEKEE (reference sequence). Looking up the rest from reference TRBV5-5 and TRBJ2-7 gives the full variable domain: DAGVTQSPTHLIKTRGQQVTLRCSPISGHKSVSWYQQVLGQGPQFIFQYYEKEERGRGNFPDRFSARQFPNYSSELNVNALLLGDSALYLCASSFSALEGYEQYFGPGTRLTVT.

The chain joins TRBV14 to TRBJ2-2, with TRBD2 as a possible D gene (6 bases). Germline CDR1 SGHDN, CDR2 FVKESK. The CDR3 covers 15 residues. V lost 2 bases, J lost 7 bases, and 14 bases lay in between. The CDR3 sequence: CASSQFGTSIGELFF. The CDR3 DNA sequence: TGTGCCAGCAGCCAATTCGGGACTTCTATCGGGGAGCTGTTTTTT.

This chain uses TRBV7-8 with TRBJ2-2, with 8 nucleotides matching TRBD1. The V segment lost 1 base and the J segment 5 bases; nucleotides outside the gene matches: 3. Germline V gene sequence: CDR1 SGHVS, CDR2 FQNEAQ. This CDR3 region has 15 residues. The CDR3 region is CASSLDRGYTGELFF. The CDR3 DNA reads as TGTGCCAGCAGCTTAGACAGGGGGTATACCGGGGAGCTGTTTTTT. The full variable domain, its missing parts supplied by reference TRBV7-8 and TRBJ2-2, is GAGVSQSPRYKVAKRGQDVALRCDPISGHVSLFWYQQALGQGPEFLTYFQNEAQLDKSGLPSDRFFAERPEGSVSTLKIQRTQQEDSAVYLCASSLDRGYTGELFFGEGSRLTVL.

The rearrangement links TRBV19 to TRBJ1-5, with a weak D call TRBD1 (6 bases). The V gene lost 5 bases and the J gene lost 1 base, with 12 bases spanning the gap. The germline V gene encodes CDR1 LNHDA and CDR2 SQIVND (reference sequence). CDR3 length equals 15 residues. The CDR3: CASSPTGSSNQPQHF. The CDR3 DNA is TGTGCCAGTAGTCCTACAGGGTCCAGCAATCAGCCCCAGCATTTT.

This clone was seen just once. This chain uses TRBV6-4 with TRBJ2-7; D ambiguous. The CDR3 is made up of 14 amino acids. From germline, CDR1 is MRHNA and CDR2 SNTAGT. The ends were cut back, 2 bases at V and 0 bases at J, with 8 bases in the middle. CDR3 protein: CASSDEVISYEQYF. CDR3 nucleotide sequence: TGTGCCAGCAGTGACGAGGTGATCTCCTACGAGCAGTACTTC.

The CDR3 spells CASRYVTGQGTYEQYF. The CDR3 region has the DNA TGTGCCAGCAGGTACGTCACGGGACAGGGAACCTACGAGCAGTACTTC. The V call is TRBV27, the J call TRBJ2-7, with 9 nucleotides matching TRBD1. CDR1 is MNHEY, CDR2 SMNVEV, per germline (reference sequence). Trimming removed 6 bases from V and 2 bases from J; junction bases left unmatched: 11. The length of the CDR3 is 16 residues.

The chain joins TRBV14 to TRBJ1-5; TRBD1 aligns across 8 bases. Unmatched junction bases numbered 9, after V lost 0 bases and J lost 5 bases. This CDR3 is 17 amino acids long. Germline V lookup: CDR1 SGHDN, CDR2 FVKESK. CDR3 protein: CASSQDERQGAYQPQHF. The CDR3 DNA follows: TGTGCCAGCAGCCAAGATGAGCGCCAGGGGGCTTATCAGCCCCAGCATTTT.

This clone was counted a single time. The chain recombines TRBV28 with TRBJ2-2; TRBD1 matches 10 bases. The germline gives CDR1 MDHEN, CDR2 SYDVKM. The CDR3 consists of 16 residues. The V segment lost 0 bases and the J segment 3 bases; nucleotides outside the gene matches: 1. The CDR3 DNA is TGTGCCAGCAGTTTATGGGGGACAGGGGACACCGGGGAGCTGTTTTTT. Translated, it gives CASSLWGTGDTGELFF.

The chain is built from TRBV7-2 and TRBJ1-1; the match to TRBD1 covers 8 bases. V lost 3 bases to trimming and J lost 0 bases; unmatched junction nucleotides: 6. The germline gives CDR1 SGHTA, CDR2 FQGNSA. The CDR3 length is 16 residues. The CDR3 DNA sequence: TGTGCCAGCAGCTTCTCGGCAGGGGGCATGAACACTGAAGCTTTCTTT. Its translation: CASSFSAGGMNTEAFF.

In regard to this clone: The sample carries other DNA sequences with the same CDR3. The J gene is TRBJ1-1, the V gene TRBV6-5, with D tentatively TRBD1 (5 bases). Germline V gene sequence: CDR1 MNHEY, CDR2 SVGAGI. Trimming took off 5 bases at V and 5 bases at J, with 12 bases between the two ends. CDR3 length: 13 residues. The CDR3 sequence: CASSILGVTEAFF. The CDR3 DNA reads as TGTGCCAGCAGTATCCTAGGGGTTACTGAAGCTTTCTTT.

V is TRBV5-5 and J is TRBJ1-3, with TRBD1 identical over 11 bases. CDR3 size: 14 residues. Germline values: CDR1 SGHKS, CDR2 YYEKEE (reference sequence). V lost 7 bases, J lost 3 bases, and 3 bases stayed unmatched. For the CDR3, the DNA is TGTGCCAGCGGACAGGGGGCTTATGGAAACACCATATATTTT. Translating gives CASGQGAYGNTIYF.

V usage is TRBV5-1 and J usage is TRBJ2-7; D not certain. This CDR3 has 14 residues. The V gene's germline CDR1 is SGHRS and CDR2 YFSETQ. The V gene lost 4 bases and the J gene lost 4 bases, with 15 bases spanning the gap. DNA of the CDR3: TGCGCCAGCAGCACGGTGGGCAGTCCTTACGAGCAGTACTTC. It yields the protein CASSTVGSPYEQYF.

The chain employs TRBV27 and TRBJ1-4; 9 nucleotides agree with TRBD1. The CDR3 spans 15 residues. Looked up from germline, CDR1 is MNHEY and CDR2 is SMNVEV (reference sequence). J lost 8 bases, V lost 4 bases, and 8 bases had no gene match. The CDR3 region is CASSSLQGANEKLFF. Written as DNA, the CDR3 is TGTGCCAGCAGTTCGCTACAGGGGGCAAACGAAAAACTGTTTTTT.

This chain connects TRBV2 to TRBJ2-1, with TRBD2 matching 9 bases. CDR3 size: 16 residues. The junction had 14 bases not matched to a gene; V was cut back by 6 bases and J by 8 bases. Germline-derived CDR1 and CDR2 are SNHLY and FYNNEI. The CDR3 sequence is CASRTQPGLAVYEQFF. In DNA form, the CDR3 reads TGTGCCAGCAGGACGCAACCGGGACTAGCAGTCTATGAGCAGTTCTTC.

The CDR3 DNA follows: TGTGCCAGCAGCCCAACCCAACTAGCGGGGGTCCAAGAGACCCAGTACTTC. It specifies CASSPTQLAGVQETQYF. The V and J genes are TRBV5-5 and TRBJ2-5, with 11 bases matching TRBD2. Germline lookup yields CDR1 SGHKS and CDR2 YYEKEE (reference sequence). The CDR3 is 17 amino acids. The J segment lost 1 base and the V segment lost 4 bases, leaving 9 bases of the junction unmatched.